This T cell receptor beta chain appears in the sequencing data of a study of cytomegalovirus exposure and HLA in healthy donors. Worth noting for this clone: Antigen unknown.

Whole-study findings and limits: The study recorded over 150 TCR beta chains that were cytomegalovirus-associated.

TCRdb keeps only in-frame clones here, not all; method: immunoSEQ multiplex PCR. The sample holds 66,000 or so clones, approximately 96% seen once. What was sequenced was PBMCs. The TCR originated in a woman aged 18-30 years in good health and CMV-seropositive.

CDR3 DNA: TGTGCCAGCAGTGAAAGGGGGACTAGTGCCTACAATGAGCAGTTCTTC. Encoded protein: CASSERGTSAYNEQFF. The rearrangement links TRBV2 to TRBJ2-1, with 8 bases that match TRBD2. Germline trimming cut 2 bases from V and 2 bases from J; bases unmatched to any gene: 5. In germline, CDR1 is SNHLY, CDR2 FYNNEI. CDR3 size: 16 residues.